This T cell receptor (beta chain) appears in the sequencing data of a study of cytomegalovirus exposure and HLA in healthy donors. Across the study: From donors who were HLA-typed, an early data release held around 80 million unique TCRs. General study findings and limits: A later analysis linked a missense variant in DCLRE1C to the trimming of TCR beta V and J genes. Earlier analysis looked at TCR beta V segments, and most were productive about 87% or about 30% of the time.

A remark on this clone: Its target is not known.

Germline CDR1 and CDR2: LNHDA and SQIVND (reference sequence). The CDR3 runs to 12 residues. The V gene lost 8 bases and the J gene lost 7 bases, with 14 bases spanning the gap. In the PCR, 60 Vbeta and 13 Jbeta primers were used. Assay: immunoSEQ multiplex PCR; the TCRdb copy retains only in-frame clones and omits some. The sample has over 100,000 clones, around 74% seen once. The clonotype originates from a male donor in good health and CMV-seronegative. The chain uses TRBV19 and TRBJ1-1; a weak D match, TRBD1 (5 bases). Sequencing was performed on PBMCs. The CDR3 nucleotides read TGTGCCAGTGCTACAGGCAGCGTTGAAGCTTTCTTT. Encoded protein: CASATGSVEAFF.